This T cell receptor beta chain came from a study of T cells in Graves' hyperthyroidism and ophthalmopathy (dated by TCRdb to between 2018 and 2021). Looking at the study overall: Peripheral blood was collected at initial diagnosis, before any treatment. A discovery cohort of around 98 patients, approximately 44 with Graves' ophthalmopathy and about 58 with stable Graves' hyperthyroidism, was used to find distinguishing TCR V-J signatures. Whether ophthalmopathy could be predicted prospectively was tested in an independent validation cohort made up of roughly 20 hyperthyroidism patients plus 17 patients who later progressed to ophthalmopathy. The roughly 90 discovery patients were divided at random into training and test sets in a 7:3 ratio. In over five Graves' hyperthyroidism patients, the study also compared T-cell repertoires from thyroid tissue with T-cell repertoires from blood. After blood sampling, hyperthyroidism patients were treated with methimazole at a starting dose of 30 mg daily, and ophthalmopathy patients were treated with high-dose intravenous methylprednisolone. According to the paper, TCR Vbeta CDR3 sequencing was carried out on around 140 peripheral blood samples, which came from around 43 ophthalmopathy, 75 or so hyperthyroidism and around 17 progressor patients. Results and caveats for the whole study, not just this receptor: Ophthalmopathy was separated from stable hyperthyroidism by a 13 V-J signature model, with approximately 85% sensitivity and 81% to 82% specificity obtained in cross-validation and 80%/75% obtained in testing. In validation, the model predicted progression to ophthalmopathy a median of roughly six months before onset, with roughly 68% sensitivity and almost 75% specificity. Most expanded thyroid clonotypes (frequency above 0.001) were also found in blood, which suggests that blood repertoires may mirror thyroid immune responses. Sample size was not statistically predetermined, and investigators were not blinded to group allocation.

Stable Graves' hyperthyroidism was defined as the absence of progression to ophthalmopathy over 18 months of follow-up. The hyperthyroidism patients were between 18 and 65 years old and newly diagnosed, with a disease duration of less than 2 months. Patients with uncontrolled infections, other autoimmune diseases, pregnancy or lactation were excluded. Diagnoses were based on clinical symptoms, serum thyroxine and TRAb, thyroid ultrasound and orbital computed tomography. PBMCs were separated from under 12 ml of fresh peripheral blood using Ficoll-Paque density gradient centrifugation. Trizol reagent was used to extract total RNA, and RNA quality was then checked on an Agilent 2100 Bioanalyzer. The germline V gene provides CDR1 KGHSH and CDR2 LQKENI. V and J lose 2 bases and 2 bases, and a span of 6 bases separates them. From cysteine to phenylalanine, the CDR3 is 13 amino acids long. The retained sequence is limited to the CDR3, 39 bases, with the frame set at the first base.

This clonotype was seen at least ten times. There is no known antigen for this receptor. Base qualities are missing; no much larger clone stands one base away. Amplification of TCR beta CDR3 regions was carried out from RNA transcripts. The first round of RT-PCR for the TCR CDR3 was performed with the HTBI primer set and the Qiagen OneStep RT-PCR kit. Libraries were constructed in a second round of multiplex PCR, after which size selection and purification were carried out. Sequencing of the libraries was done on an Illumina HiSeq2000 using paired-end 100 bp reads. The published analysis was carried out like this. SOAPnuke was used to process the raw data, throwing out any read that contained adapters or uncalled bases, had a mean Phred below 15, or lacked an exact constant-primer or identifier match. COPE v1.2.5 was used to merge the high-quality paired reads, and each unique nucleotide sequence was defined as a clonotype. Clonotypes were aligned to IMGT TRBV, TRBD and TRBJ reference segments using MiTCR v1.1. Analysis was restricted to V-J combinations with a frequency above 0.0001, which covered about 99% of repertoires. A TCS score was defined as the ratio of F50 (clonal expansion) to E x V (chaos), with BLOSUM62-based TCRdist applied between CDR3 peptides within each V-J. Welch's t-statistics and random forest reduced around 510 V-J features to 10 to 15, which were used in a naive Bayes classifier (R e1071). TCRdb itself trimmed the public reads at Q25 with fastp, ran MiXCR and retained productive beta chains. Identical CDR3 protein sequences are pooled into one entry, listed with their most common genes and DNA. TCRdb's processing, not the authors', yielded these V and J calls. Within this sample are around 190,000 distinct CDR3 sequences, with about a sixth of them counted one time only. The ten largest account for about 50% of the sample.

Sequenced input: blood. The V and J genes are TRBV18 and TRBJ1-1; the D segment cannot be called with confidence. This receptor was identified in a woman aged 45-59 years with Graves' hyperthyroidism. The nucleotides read TGTGCCAGCTCACCATCAAGCAACACTGAAGCTTTCTTT. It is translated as CASSPSSNTEAFF.